Shown below are 10 T cell receptor beta chains from a single sample sequenced in a study of cytomegalovirus exposure and HLA in healthy donors. PCR used 60 Vbeta primers and 13 Jbeta primers. The table came from immunoSEQ multiplex PCR; TCRdb's copy has only in-frame clones and leaves some out. The sample comprises 90,000 to 150,000 clones, about 81% of which are singletons, and around 2% rests with the top ten. The sample was PBMCs. The receptors were gathered from a man aged 40-49 years in good health and CMV-seronegative.

The J gene is TRBJ1-2, the V gene TRBV6-6, with 7 bases matching TRBD1. With V trimmed by 2 bases and J by 8 bases, 11 bases remained unmatched. CDR1 and CDR2 (germline): MNHNY, SVGAGI (reference sequence). The CDR3 covers 15 residues. The CDR3 is CASSYDHTGASGYTF. In nucleotides, the CDR3 is TGTGCCAGCAGTTACGATCATACAGGGGCCTCGGGCTACACCTTC.

The chain couples TRBV5-1 to TRBJ1-1; 12 nucleotides line up with TRBD1. CDR1 and CDR2 from the germline V gene are SGHRS and YFSETQ. The V and J ends lost 0 bases and 0 bases, in that order; junction bases with no gene match: 12. The CDR3 loop spans 20 amino acids. CDR3 sequence reads: CASSLGRDRGHSGMNTEAFF. In nucleotides, the CDR3 is TGCGCCAGCAGCTTGGGCCGGGACAGGGGGCATTCGGGTATGAACACTGAAGCTTTCTTT.

Written as DNA, the CDR3 is TGTGCCAGCAGTTTAAGGGGGGGTTACTACGAGCAGTACTTC. Translating gives CASSLRGGYYEQYF. The chain joins TRBV27 to TRBJ2-7; D perhaps matches TRBD2 (7 bases). The CDR3 consists of 14 residues. Germline CDR1 is MNHEY and CDR2 is SMNVEV (reference sequence). The germline V and J ends were trimmed by 2 bases and 3 bases, with 11 bases remaining between them.

The chain has TRBV19 and TRBJ1-5; maybe TRBD1 (5 bases). The V end was cut by 3 bases, the J end by 0 bases, with 15 bases between. CDR3 length: 17 amino acids. The germline V gene has CDR1 LNHDA and CDR2 SQIVND (reference sequence). CDR3 nucleotide sequence: TGTGCCAGTAGTATGGCTTTCGGGACTGATAGCAATCAGCCCCAGCATTTT. It codes for CASSMAFGTDSNQPQHF.

The gene calls are TRBV7-6 and TRBJ1-4; a possible D gene is TRBD1 (5 bases). Germline V CDR1 and CDR2: SGHVS, FNYEAQ. CDR3 length: 16 amino acids. V gave up 2 bases and J gave up 0 bases, with 10 bases separating them. The CDR3 loop is CASSLRQTATNEKLFF. The DNA for the CDR3 is TGTGCCAGCAGCTTACGACAGACTGCAACTAATGAAAAACTGTTTTTT.

Only a few counts were recorded for this clone. The chain combines TRBV15 with TRBJ2-5; 9 bases match TRBD1. There are 15 residues in the CDR3. The germline CDR1 and CDR2 sequences are LNHNV and YYDKDF (reference sequence). The V gene end was trimmed by 0 bases and the J gene end by 5 bases; junction bases not matched to a gene: 4. This chain's CDR3 is CATSREDRGGETQYF. The CDR3 bases are TGTGCCACCAGCAGAGAGGACAGGGGAGGTGAGACCCAGTACTTC. Using reference TRBV15 and TRBJ2-5 for the parts outside the CDR3, the full variable domain is DAMVIQNPRYQVTQFGKPVTLSCSQTLNHNVMYWYQQKSSQAPKLLFHYYDKDFNNEADTPDNFQSRRPNTSFCFLDIRSPGLGDTAMYLCATSREDRGGETQYFGPGTRLLVL.

The chain links TRBV5-1 to TRBJ1-1; TRBD1 agrees at 9 bases. Germline V lookup: CDR1 SGHRS, CDR2 YFSETQ. There are 14 residues in the CDR3. V shed 2 bases and J 4 bases; nucleotides not matched to a gene: 3. The CDR3 bases are TGCGCCAGCAGCTTAGGGACAGGGCCCACTGAAGCTTTCTTT. It encodes CASSLGTGPTEAFF.

This chain connects TRBV21-1 to TRBJ2-6; the D call in the table, TRBD2, was not verified against the DNA. TRBV21-1 is annotated as a pseudogene. The CDR3 loop spans 21 amino acids. The CDR3 is CASSKADARGEGDVGANVLTF. The CDR3 region has the DNA TGTGCCAGCAGCAAAGCTGATGCCCGGGGGGAGGGGGACGTAGGGGCCAACGTCCTGACTTTC.

The chain uses TRBV5-4 and TRBJ1-2; 8 bases line up with TRBD1. Germline lookup yields CDR1 SGHNT and CDR2 YYREEE (reference sequence). The CDR3 extends over 15 amino acids. J was trimmed by 4 bases and V by 4 bases; bases with no gene match: 9. The CDR3: CASSAPGQVIYGYTF. The CDR3 nucleotides are TGTGCCAGCAGCGCCCCGGGACAGGTTATCTATGGCTACACCTTC.

V and J are TRBV6-4 and TRBJ2-1, with D perhaps matching TRBD1 (6 bases). V was trimmed by 0 bases and J by 8 bases, leaving 17 bases between them. The germline V gene encodes CDR1 MRHNA and CDR2 SNTAGT. The CDR3 contains 16 residues. The CDR3 DNA reads as TGTGCCAGCAGTGACTCGTACACAGGGACGGCCGATGAGCAGTTCTTC. The encoded protein is CASSDSYTGTADEQFF.